A selection of T cell receptor beta chains follows, all from one sample in a study of cytomegalovirus exposure and HLA in healthy donors. Clones were sequenced by immunoSEQ multiplex PCR, and TCRdb holds only the in-frame ones, with some missing. This table holds about 67,000 clones, roughly 65% found once. The sample comprised PBMCs. The receptors come from a woman aged 25-40 years in good health and CMV-seronegative. The CDR3 runs from the conserved cysteine through the conserved F or W. The D gene is left open where the match is weak. Clone size appears in some rows only: once, few, many, or a class for an expanded clone.

CDR3 protein	CDR3 DNA	clone size	D gene	V gene	J gene
CASSLDRDAYEQYF	TGTGCCAGCTCTCTGGACAGGGACGCCTACGAGCAGTACTTC	-	TRBD1	TRBV18	TRBJ2-7
CASKLRQAYEQYF	TGTGCCAGCAAGTTAAGGCAGGCCTACGAGCAGTACTTC	few	-	TRBV7-8	TRBJ2-7
CASSLGRAGETQYF	TGCGCCAGCAGCTTGGGTAGGGCGGGAGAGACCCAGTACTTC	-	-	TRBV5-1	TRBJ2-5
CASSDGGGNEKLFF	TGTGCCAGCAGTGACGGGGGTGGTAATGAAAAACTGTTTTTT	few	-	TRBV25-1	TRBJ1-4
CASSQVASGGFTTDTQYF	TGCGCCAGCAGCCAAGTTGCTAGCGGGGGGTTTACTACAGATACGCAGTATTTT	once	TRBD2	TRBV4-3	TRBJ2-3
CASRSVNSNQPQHF	TGTGCCAGCAGATCGGTGAATAGCAATCAGCCCCAGCATTTT	once	-	TRBV7-2	TRBJ1-5
CASSRTATDTQYF	TGTGCCAGCAGCCGGACTGCCACAGATACGCAGTATTTT	few	-	TRBV28	TRBJ2-3
CATSRYGGSEQYF	TGTGCCACCTCCCGGTATGGGGGCAGCGAGCAGTACTTC	-	-	TRBV19	TRBJ2-7
CASSSPTGVRTEAFF	TGTGCCAGCAGTTCCCCGACAGGGGTGAGGACTGAAGCTTTCTTT	few	TRBD1	TRBV6-1	TRBJ1-1
CASSPRRYNEQFF	TGTGCCAGCAGTCCCCGCAGATACAATGAGCAGTTCTTC	-	-	TRBV27	TRBJ2-1
CASSPINSPLHF	TGTGCCAGCAGTCCCATTAATTCACCCCTCCACTTT	few	-	TRBV27	TRBJ1-6
CASSLDPGSTDTQYF	TGCGCCAGCAGCTTGGATCCGGGTAGCACAGATACGCAGTATTTT	few	-	TRBV5-1	TRBJ2-3
CASTFAGNEKLFF	TGTGCCAGCACCTTTGCAGGGAATGAAAAACTGTTTTTT	-	-	TRBV27	TRBJ1-4
CASSQDIGAGEQYF	TGCGCCAGCAGCCAAGATATAGGGGCTGGCGAGCAGTACTTC	-	-	TRBV4-3	TRBJ2-7
CASSLASGGYNSPLHF	TGTGCCAGCAGCTTGGCCTCGGGAGGCTATAATTCACCCCTCCACTTT	once	-	TRBV5-8	TRBJ1-6
CASSVAAGGPYEQYF	TGTGCCAGCAGCGTAGCGGCGGGGGGACCCTACGAGCAGTACTTC	-	TRBD2	TRBV9	TRBJ2-7
CASSESSTPEAFF	TGTGCCAGCAGTGAAAGCTCGACACCTGAAGCTTTCTTT	-	-	TRBV2	TRBJ1-1
CASSQGGGRSSYEQYF	TGCGCCAGCAGCCAAGGGGGCGGAAGGAGCTCCTACGAGCAGTACTTC	few	-	TRBV4-3	TRBJ2-7
CASTLTGSTETQYF	TGTGCCAGCACGTTGACAGGGAGCACCGAGACCCAGTACTTC	-	TRBD1	TRBV18	TRBJ2-5
CASSPKRGPSTDTQYF	TGCGCCAGCAGCCCAAAGCGGGGGCCAAGCACAGATACGCAGTATTTT	once	TRBD2	TRBV5-1	TRBJ2-3
CASSFRGAGNEKLFF	TGTGCCAGCAGTTTTCGGGGGGCGGGGAATGAAAAACTGTTTTTT	-	-	TRBV27	TRBJ1-4
CASSLVQGQTQYF	TGCGCCAGCAGCTTGGTCCAGGGTCAGACCCAGTACTTC	-	-	TRBV5-1	TRBJ2-5